The 28 T cell receptor beta chains given below trace back to one sample, sequenced in a study of blood T cell repertoires in COVID-19. Assay: immunoSEQ multiplex PCR; the TCRdb copy retains only in-frame clones and omits some. The sample contains 350,000 or so clones, roughly nine tenths of which appear only once. Sample: PBMCs or T cells enriched from blood (not recorded which). The receptors stem from a woman aged 25 to 39 who had recovered from COVID-19.

The gene calls are TRBV7-9 and TRBJ2-1, with 8 positions matching TRBD2. The J segment lost 4 bases and the V segment lost 4 bases, leaving 6 bases of the junction unmatched. The CDR3 sequence is 15 residues long. Germline V gene sequence: CDR1 SEHNR, CDR2 FQNEAQ (reference sequence). CDR3 sequence: CASSSLAGVYNEQFF. In DNA form, the CDR3 reads TGTGCCAGCAGCTCGCTAGCGGGCGTTTACAATGAGCAGTTCTTC.

The chain links TRBV4-2 to TRBJ1-2; 10 bases map to TRBD1. V dropped 4 bases and J dropped 3; count of bases not matched to a gene: 5. The CDR3 contains 15 residues. Per germline, CDR1 LGHNA and CDR2 YNFKEQ. CDR3 sequence: CASSPGTGAYYGYTF. The CDR3 nucleotides read TGTGCCAGCAGCCCAGGGACAGGGGCTTACTATGGCTACACCTTC.

This chain uses TRBV6-1 with TRBJ2-1; 11 positions match TRBD2. The CDR3 totals 16 residues. V shed 2 bases and J 8 bases; nucleotides not matched to a gene: 8. CDR1 and CDR2 from the germline V gene are MNHNS and SASEGT. The CDR3 protein is CASSERTSGWGHEQFF. The DNA of the CDR3 is TGTGCCAGCAGTGAACGGACTAGCGGGTGGGGACATGAGCAGTTCTTC.

The chain uses TRBV24-1 and TRBJ2-2; D gene ambiguous. CDR3 length equals 16 residues. The V gene lost 3 bases and the J gene lost 1 base, with 11 bases spanning the gap. From germline, CDR1 is KGHDR and CDR2 SFDVKD. As DNA, the CDR3 is TGTGCCACCAGTGATCCGACGACGGGGAACACCGGGGAGCTGTTTTTT. Translated: CATSDPTTGNTGELFF.

Notes on this clone: Relative to the germline gene, one junction end is altered; a read error may explain this. The gene calls are TRBV15 and TRBJ1-1, with D tentatively TRBD1 (6 bases). CDR1 is LNHNV, CDR2 YYDKDF, per germline (reference sequence). The CDR3 is made up of 14 amino acids. The CDR3 region is CATSSQTGNSEAFF. CDR3 in DNA: TGTGCCACCAGCAGCCAAACAGGGAACAGTGAAGCTTTCTTT.

The chain couples TRBV7-9 to TRBJ1-5, with 10 bases fitting TRBD1. The J segment lost 3 bases and the V segment lost 5 bases, leaving 7 bases of the junction unmatched. This CDR3 comprises 16 residues. The germline V gene encodes CDR1 SEHNR and CDR2 FQNEAQ (reference sequence). The CDR3 DNA reads as TGTGCCAGCAGCGCATGGACAGGGGGTGACAATCAGCCCCAGCATTTT. This translates into CASSAWTGGDNQPQHF. The whole variable domain, remainder taken from reference TRBV7-9 and TRBJ1-5, is DTGVSQNPRHKITKRGQNVTFRCDPISEHNRLYWYRQTLGQGPEFLTYFQNEAQLEKSRLLSDRFSAERPKGSFSTLEIQRTEQGDSAMYLCASSAWTGGDNQPQHFGDGTRLSIL.

V and J are TRBV5-1 and TRBJ1-6; TRBD1 is a possible D gene (5 bases). V was pared by 3 bases and J by 8 bases, with 18 bases between. This CDR3 is built from 16 residues. Per germline, CDR1 SGHRS and CDR2 YFSETQ. CDR3 sequence: CASSSEGPTNHSPLHF. CDR3 nucleotide sequence: TGCGCCAGCAGCTCGGAGGGACCCACAAACCATTCACCCCTCCACTTT.

The gene calls are TRBV7-9 and TRBJ2-7; 12 bases map to TRBD1. The CDR3 is 14 amino acids. Germline V gives CDR1 SEHNR, CDR2 FQNEAQ (reference sequence). Germline trimming cut 5 bases from V and 6 bases from J; bases unmatched to any gene: 5. CDR3 loop: CASSPGTGGLEQYF. As DNA, the CDR3 is TGTGCCAGCAGCCCCGGGACAGGGGGCCTCGAGCAGTACTTC.

This chain links TRBV3-1 (or the pseudogene TRBV3-2) with TRBJ2-7; D might be TRBD2 (6 bases). The CDR3 covers 13 residues. Germline V lookup: CDR1 LGHDT, CDR2 YNNKEL (reference sequence). V dropped 6 bases and J dropped 3 bases, with 12 bases sitting between them. For the CDR3, the DNA is TGTGCCAGCAGACACTCGGACTACTACGAGCAGTACTTC. It is translated as CASRHSDYYEQYF.

The V and J genes are TRBV4-1 and TRBJ1-1; no firm D call. Trimming took off 5 bases at V and 0 bases at J, with 16 bases between the two ends. Germline values: CDR1 MGHRA, CDR2 YSYEKL. The CDR3 has 16 residues. The CDR3 is CASSSRFGGLNTEAFF. In nucleotides, the CDR3 is TGCGCCAGCAGCTCAAGATTTGGAGGCTTGAACACTGAAGCTTTCTTT.

The chain has TRBV5-1 and TRBJ1-1; tentatively, D is TRBD1 (5 bases). The CDR3 spans 15 residues. The V end lost 5 bases, the J end lost 1 base, and 15 bases lay between the germline ends. The germline V gene has CDR1 SGHRS and CDR2 YFSETQ. CDR3 residues: CASRGPRVENTEAFF. CDR3 DNA sequence: TGCGCCAGCAGGGGTCCCAGGGTGGAGAACACTGAAGCTTTCTTT.

The CDR3 here is CASSRLAGGPDTQYF. In DNA, the CDR3 is TGTGCCAGCAGCCGACTAGCGGGAGGCCCAGATACGCAGTATTTT. The gene calls are TRBV4-2 and TRBJ2-3; TRBD2 agrees at 13 bases. Germline V gene lookup returns CDR1 LGHNA and CDR2 YNFKEQ. V lost 4 bases and J lost 4; bases outside the gene matches: 2. This CDR3 is built from 15 residues.

The V gene is TRBV6-5, the J gene TRBJ1-2, with D possibly being TRBD1 (6 bases). Per the germline V gene, CDR1 is MNHEY and CDR2 is SVGAGI. V shed 10 bases and J shed 6 bases, with 15 bases lying between them. This CDR3 region has 12 residues. CDR3 residues: CATKGGVDGYTF. In nucleotides, the CDR3 is TGTGCCACTAAGGGGGGGGTGGATGGCTACACCTTC.

This chain joins TRBV28 and TRBJ1-2; D gene unclear. The CDR3 loop spans 15 amino acids. In germline, CDR1 is MDHEN, CDR2 SYDVKM. V was cut by 2 bases and J by 3 bases, with 13 bases left in between. The CDR3 nucleotides read TGTGCCAGCAGTTTAAGTTCCGGGGTTTACTATGGCTACACCTTC. Its translation: CASSLSSGVYYGYTF.

This clone has just one count. The chain joins TRBV19 to TRBJ2-1; the match to TRBD2 covers 9 bases. This CDR3 has 15 amino acids. Germline V lookup: CDR1 LNHDA, CDR2 SQIVND (reference sequence). Trimming cost V 6 bases and J 9 bases; bases outside gene matches: 12. The CDR3 sequence is CASRDSGRYMGEQFF. The CDR3 region has the DNA TGTGCCAGTAGAGATAGCGGGAGATACATGGGTGAGCAGTTCTTC.

This clone has only one observation. The chain combines TRBV7-9 with TRBJ1-2; D possibly corresponds to TRBD1 (6 bases). The CDR3 has 14 amino acids. Between the trimmed V and J ends, which lost 5 bases and 1 base, there was a span of 11 bases. From germline, CDR1 is SEHNR and CDR2 FQNEAQ (reference sequence). CDR3: CASSPGTYNYGYTF. DNA for the CDR3: TGTGCCAGCAGCCCAGGGACATATAACTATGGCTACACCTTC.

The chain couples TRBV4-1 to TRBJ2-3; 8 bases match TRBD2. CDR1 and CDR2 from the germline V gene are MGHRA and YSYEKL. The CDR3 is 15 residues long. V dropped 2 bases and J dropped 3; count of bases not matched to a gene: 4. CDR3 bases: TGCGCCAGCAGCCAATTGCGGGGGGATACAGATACGCAGTATTTT. Translating it yields CASSQLRGDTDTQYF.

The V gene is TRBV4-2, the J gene TRBJ2-2; 12 bases line up with TRBD2. Germline assignment: CDR1 LGHNA and CDR2 YNFKEQ. Unmatched junction bases numbered 14, after V lost 0 bases and J lost 3 bases. This CDR3 comprises 21 residues. The CDR3 sequence: CASSQDTGPSGRGWYTGELFF. The CDR3 DNA follows: TGTGCCAGCAGCCAAGATACGGGGCCTAGCGGGAGGGGGTGGTACACCGGGGAGCTGTTTTTT.

This chain connects TRBV27 to TRBJ2-7; maybe TRBD1 (5 bases). The V end lost 2 bases, the J end lost 2 bases, and 13 bases lay between the germline ends. CDR1 and CDR2 from the germline V gene are MNHEY and SMNVEV (reference sequence). The CDR3 spans 15 residues. For the CDR3, the DNA is TGTGCCAGCAGTTTAGTCTCTGCAGGGCCCTACGAGCAGTACTTC. Encoded protein: CASSLVSAGPYEQYF.

V is TRBV28 and J is TRBJ2-5; 7 nucleotides agree with TRBD2. V was clipped by 8 bases and J by 7 bases; unmatched bases: 10. The CDR3 sequence is 13 residues long. Germline assignment: CDR1 MDHEN and CDR2 SYDVKM. The CDR3 loop is CASQGLTIRTQYF. CDR3 bases: TGTGCCAGCCAGGGACTAACCATCCGGACCCAGTACTTC.

The chain couples TRBV27 to TRBJ1-1, with 7 bases fitting TRBD1. The V gene end was trimmed by 1 base and the J gene end by 4 bases; junction bases not matched to a gene: 3. Germline V gene sequence: CDR1 MNHEY, CDR2 SMNVEV (reference sequence). CDR3 length equals 14 residues. The DNA for the CDR3 is TGTGCCAGCAGTTTATACAGGGGAGGCACTGAAGCTTTCTTT. The encoded protein is CASSLYRGGTEAFF.

The V gene is TRBV11-2, the J gene TRBJ2-1, with D maybe TRBD1 (6 bases). The length of the CDR3 is 15 residues. The V end lost 5 bases, the J end lost 3 bases, and 14 bases lay between the germline ends. The germline gives CDR1 SGHAT, CDR2 FQNNGV. The CDR3 reads CASSPLRGHYNEQFF. CDR3 coding DNA: TGTGCCAGCAGCCCCCTCAGGGGACACTACAATGAGCAGTTCTTC.

Only one count was recorded for this clone. The rearrangement joins TRBV6-5 to TRBJ2-7, with D unclear. The CDR3 sequence is 16 residues long. With 1 base removed from V and 0 bases from J, the gap between germline ends came to 13 bases. The germline gives CDR1 MNHEY, CDR2 SVGAGI. The DNA of the CDR3 is TGTGCCAGCAGTTACTTTAGCCAGCGAAACTCCTACGAGCAGTACTTC. It translates to CASSYFSQRNSYEQYF.

The J gene is TRBJ2-3, the V gene TRBV7-3; D is ambiguous. Trimming removed 5 bases from V and 2 bases from J, with 14 bases in between. The CDR3 covers 15 residues. Germline V gene lookup returns CDR1 SGHTA and CDR2 FQGTGA. CDR3 protein: CASSRGNSNTDTQYF. CDR3 in DNA: TGTGCCAGCAGCCGAGGTAATAGCAACACAGATACGCAGTATTTT.

This clone came up once. V and J are TRBV3-1 (or the pseudogene TRBV3-2) and TRBJ2-7; 16 bases are shared with TRBD2. J was trimmed by 7 bases and V by 4 bases; bases with no gene match: 4. The CDR3 contains 15 residues. The germline V gene has CDR1 LGHDT and CDR2 YNNKEL (reference sequence). The CDR3 reads CASSLGLAGGGEQYF. CDR3 DNA sequence: TGTGCCAGCAGCCTGGGACTAGCGGGAGGGGGAGAGCAGTACTTC.

The J gene is TRBJ2-2, the V gene TRBV11-2; perhaps TRBD1 as D (6 bases). The CDR3 totals 15 residues. Trimming shortened V by 5 bases and J by 5 bases, and 15 bases separated the two germline ends. In germline, CDR1 is SGHAT, CDR2 FQNNGV. The CDR3 loop reads CASSRNRDLTGELFF. The CDR3 region has the DNA TGTGCCAGCAGCCGTAACAGGGATTTGACCGGGGAGCTGTTTTTT.

The genes are TRBV6-1 and TRBJ1-6; 7 nucleotides align to TRBD1. V was clipped by 3 bases and J by 8 bases; unmatched bases: 7. Germline V gives CDR1 MNHNS, CDR2 SASEGT. This CDR3 is 15 amino acids long. The CDR3 DNA is TGTGCCAGCAGTGAGAGACAGGGATCGGATTCACCCCTCCACTTT. Amino acids: CASSERQGSDSPLHF.

There are a few counts of this clone. The chain combines TRBV29-1 with TRBJ2-1; D remains ambiguous. V was cut by 4 bases and J by 3 bases, with 16 bases left in between. This CDR3 contains 15 residues. Germline values: CDR1 SQVTM, CDR2 ANQGSEA. CDR3 amino acids: CSVAGLTSYYNEQFF. The CDR3 nucleotides read TGCAGCGTTGCAGGTTTAACATCTTACTACAATGAGCAGTTCTTC.